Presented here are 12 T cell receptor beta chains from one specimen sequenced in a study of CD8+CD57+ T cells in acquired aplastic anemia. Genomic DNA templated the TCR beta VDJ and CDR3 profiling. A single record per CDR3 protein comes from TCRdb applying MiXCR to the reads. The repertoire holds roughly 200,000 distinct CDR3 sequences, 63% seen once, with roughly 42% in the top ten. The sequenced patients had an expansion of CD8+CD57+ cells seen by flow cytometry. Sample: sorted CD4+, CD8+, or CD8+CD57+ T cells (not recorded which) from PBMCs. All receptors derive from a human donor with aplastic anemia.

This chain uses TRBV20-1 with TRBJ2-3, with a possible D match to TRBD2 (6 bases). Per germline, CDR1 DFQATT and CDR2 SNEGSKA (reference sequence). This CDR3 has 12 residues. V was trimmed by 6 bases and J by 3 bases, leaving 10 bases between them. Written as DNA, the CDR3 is TGCAGTGCCGAGACTAGGACAGATACGCAGTATTTT. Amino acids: CSAETRTDTQYF.

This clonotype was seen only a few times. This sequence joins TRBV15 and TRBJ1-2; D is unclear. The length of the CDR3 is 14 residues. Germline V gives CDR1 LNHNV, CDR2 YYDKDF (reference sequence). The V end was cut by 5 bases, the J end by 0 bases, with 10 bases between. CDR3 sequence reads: CATSPSPSNYGYTF. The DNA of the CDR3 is TGTGCCACCAGCCCCTCCCCCTCTAACTATGGCTACACCTTC.

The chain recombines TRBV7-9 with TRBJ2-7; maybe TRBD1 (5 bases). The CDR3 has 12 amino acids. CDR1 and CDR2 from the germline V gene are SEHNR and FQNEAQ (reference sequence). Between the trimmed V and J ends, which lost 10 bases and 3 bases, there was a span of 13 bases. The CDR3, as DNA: TGTGCCATGGCGTTCAGGGACTACGAGCAGTACTTC. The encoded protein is CAMAFRDYEQYF.

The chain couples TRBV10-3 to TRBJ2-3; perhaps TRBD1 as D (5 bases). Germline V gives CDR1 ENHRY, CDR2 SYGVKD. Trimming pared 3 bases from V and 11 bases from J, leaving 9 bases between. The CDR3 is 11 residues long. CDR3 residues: CAISERQGQYF. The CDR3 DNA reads TGTGCCATCAGTGAAAGGCAGGGGCAGTATTTT.

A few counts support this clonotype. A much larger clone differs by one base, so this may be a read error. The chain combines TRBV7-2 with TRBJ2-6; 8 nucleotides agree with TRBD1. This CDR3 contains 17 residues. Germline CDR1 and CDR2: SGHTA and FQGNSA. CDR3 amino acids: CASSLDRGYSGANVLAF. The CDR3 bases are TGTGCCAGCAGCTTAGACAGGGGGTACTCTGGGGCCAACGTCCTGGCTTTC.

The CDR3 loop is CSASRGHATGELFF. The CDR3 bases are TGCAGTGCTAGCCGGGGACATGCCACCGGGGAGCTGTTTTTT. J is TRBJ2-2 and V is TRBV20-1, with a weak D call TRBD1 (6 bases). V gave up 3 bases and J gave up 4 bases, with 12 bases separating them. Germline V gene sequence: CDR1 DFQATT, CDR2 SNEGSKA (reference sequence). This CDR3 is built from 14 residues.

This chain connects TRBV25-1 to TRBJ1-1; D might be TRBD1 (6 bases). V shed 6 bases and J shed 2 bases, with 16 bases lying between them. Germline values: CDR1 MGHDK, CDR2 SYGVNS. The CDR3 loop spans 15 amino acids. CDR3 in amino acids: CASSAPDRTNTEAFF. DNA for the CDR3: TGTGCCAGCAGCGCTCCCGACAGGACTAACACTGAAGCTTTCTTT.

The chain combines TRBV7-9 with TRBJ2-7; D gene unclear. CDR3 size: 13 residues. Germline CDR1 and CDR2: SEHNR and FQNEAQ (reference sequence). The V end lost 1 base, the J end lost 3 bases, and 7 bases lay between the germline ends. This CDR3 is CASSLDLIYEQYF. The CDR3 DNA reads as TGTGCCAGCAGCTTAGATCTAATCTACGAGCAGTACTTC.

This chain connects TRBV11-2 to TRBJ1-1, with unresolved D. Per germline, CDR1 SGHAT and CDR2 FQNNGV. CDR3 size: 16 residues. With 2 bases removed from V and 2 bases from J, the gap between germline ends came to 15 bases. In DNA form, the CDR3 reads TGTGCCAGCAGCTTATATTCTCTCGACGGAAACACTGAAGCTTTCTTT. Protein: CASSLYSLDGNTEAFF.

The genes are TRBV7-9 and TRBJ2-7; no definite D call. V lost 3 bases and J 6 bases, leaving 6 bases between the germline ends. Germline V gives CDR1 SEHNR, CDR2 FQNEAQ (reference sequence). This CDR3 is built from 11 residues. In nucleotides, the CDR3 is TGTGCCAGCAGCTTCGTCCGCGAGCAGTACTTC. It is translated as CASSFVREQYF.

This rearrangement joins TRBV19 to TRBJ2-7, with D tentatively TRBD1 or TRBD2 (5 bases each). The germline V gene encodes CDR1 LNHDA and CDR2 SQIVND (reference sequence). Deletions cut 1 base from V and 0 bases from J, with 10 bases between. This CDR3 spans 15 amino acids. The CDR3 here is CASSIGDGRSYEQYF. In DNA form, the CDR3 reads TGTGCCAGTAGTATAGGGGACGGCCGCTCCTACGAGCAGTACTTC.

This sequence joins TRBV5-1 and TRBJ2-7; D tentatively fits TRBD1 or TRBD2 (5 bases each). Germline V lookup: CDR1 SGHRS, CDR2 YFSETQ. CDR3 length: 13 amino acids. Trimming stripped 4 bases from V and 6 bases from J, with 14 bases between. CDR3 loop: CASSLNQGREQYF. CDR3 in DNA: TGCGCCAGCAGCCTCAATCAGGGACGCGAGCAGTACTTC.